This T cell receptor beta chain was sequenced for a study of T cell repertoires in cytomegalovirus infection. About the study: TCR beta signatures that were public indicated CMV infection and matching HLA type.

After removal of 4 bases from V and 4 bases from J, the junction contained 13 bases not matched to a gene. The CDR3 length is 17 residues. The germline V gene has CDR1 SGHTA and CDR2 FQGNSA. This clonotype was seen at least ten times. Its antigen is unknown. Study outcomes and limitations: Dominant in the ex vivo response were TCR beta clonotypes restricted by HLA-C and specific for CMV. Identification of carriers of CMV plus the relevant HLA was achieved through cumulative public TCR beta family frequency.

TCRdb reprocessed the reads via MiXCR and lists one record per CDR3 protein. This table has about 310,000 distinct CDR3 sequences, 9.6% appearing once. This receptor was identified in a human donor in good health (CMV status not recorded). Some clones in this sample may be carry-over from other donors' samples. Sequenced input: PBMCs. The chain is built from TRBV7-2 and TRBJ1-1; 9 bases line up with TRBD1. The CDR3 DNA reads as TGTGCCAGCAGCTCACGGGACAGGGTTATAGTCGGCACTGAAGCTTTCTTT. Encoded protein: CASSSRDRVIVGTEAFF.